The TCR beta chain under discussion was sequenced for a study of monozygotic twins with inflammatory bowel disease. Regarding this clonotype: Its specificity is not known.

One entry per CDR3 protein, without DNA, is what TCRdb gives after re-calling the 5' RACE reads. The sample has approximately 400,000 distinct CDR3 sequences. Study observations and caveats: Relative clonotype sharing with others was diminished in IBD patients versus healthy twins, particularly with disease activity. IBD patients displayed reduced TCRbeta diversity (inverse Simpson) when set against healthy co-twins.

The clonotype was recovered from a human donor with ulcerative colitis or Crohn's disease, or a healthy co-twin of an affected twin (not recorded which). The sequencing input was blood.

The chain's CDR3 is CASRSHRDFIGYTF. V gene TRBV6-1 combines with J gene TRBJ1-2; the D gene TCRdb calls, TRBD1, cannot be checked with no DNA. CDR3 length: 14 residues. Germline V gene sequence: CDR1 MNHNS, CDR2 SASEGT.